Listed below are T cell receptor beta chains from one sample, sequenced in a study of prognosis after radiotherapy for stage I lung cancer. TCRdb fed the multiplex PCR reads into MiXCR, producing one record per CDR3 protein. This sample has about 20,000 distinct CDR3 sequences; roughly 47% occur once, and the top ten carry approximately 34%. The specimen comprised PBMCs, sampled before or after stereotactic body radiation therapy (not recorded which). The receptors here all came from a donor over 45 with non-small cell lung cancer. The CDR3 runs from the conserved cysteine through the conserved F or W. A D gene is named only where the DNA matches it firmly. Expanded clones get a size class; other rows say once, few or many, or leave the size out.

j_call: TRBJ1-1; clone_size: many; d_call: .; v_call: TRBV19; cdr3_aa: CASSRVPNTEAFF; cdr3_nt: TGTGCCAGTAGTAGGGTCCCGAACACTGAAGCTTTCTTT
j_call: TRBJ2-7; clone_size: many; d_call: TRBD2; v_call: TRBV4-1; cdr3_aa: CASSQAFQREGKYEQYF; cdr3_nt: TGCGCCAGCAGCCAAGCGTTTCAGCGGGAGGGCAAGTACGAGCAGTACTTC
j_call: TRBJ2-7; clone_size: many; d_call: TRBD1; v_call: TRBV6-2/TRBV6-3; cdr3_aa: CASSNPGQTSYEQYF; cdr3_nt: TGTGCCAGCAGCAACCCGGGACAGACCTCCTACGAGCAGTACTTC
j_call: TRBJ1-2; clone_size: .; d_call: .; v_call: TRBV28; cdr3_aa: CASIKRNYGYTF; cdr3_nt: TGTGCCAGCATAAAGAGGAACTATGGCTACACCTTC
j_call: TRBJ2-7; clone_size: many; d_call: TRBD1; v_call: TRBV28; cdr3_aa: CASSIDRGSNEQYF; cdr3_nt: TGTGCCAGCAGTATCGACAGGGGAAGTAACGAGCAGTACTTC
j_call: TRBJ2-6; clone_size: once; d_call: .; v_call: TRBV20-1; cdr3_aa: CSARRTGANVLTF; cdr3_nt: TGCAGTGCCCGGAGGACTGGGGCCAACGTCCTGACTTTC
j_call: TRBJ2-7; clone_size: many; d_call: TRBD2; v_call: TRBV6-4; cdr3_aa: CASSYTSGGNLYF; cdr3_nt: TGTGCCAGCAGTTATACTAGCGGGGGGAATCTGTACTTC
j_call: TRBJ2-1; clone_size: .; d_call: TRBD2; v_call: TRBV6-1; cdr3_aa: CASNLRERYNEQFF; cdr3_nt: TGTGCCAGCAACCTGCGGGAGCGGTACAATGAGCAGTTCTTC
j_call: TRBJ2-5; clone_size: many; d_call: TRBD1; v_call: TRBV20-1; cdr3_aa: CSASRDRGLETQYF; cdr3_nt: TGCAGTGCTAGCAGGGACAGGGGGCTAGAGACCCAGTACTTC
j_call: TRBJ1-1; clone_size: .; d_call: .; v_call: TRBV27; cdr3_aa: CASSLWGRGMNTEAFF; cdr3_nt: TGTGCCAGCAGTTTATGGGGCAGAGGCATGAACACTGAAGCTTTCTTT
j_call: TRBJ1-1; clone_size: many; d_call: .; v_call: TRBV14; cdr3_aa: CASSHRSNTEAFF; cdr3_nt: TGTGCCAGCAGCCACAGGTCGAACACTGAAGCTTTCTTT
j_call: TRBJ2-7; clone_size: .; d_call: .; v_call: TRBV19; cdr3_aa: CASSIDIFRGEQYF; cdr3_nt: TGTGCCAGTAGTATAGATATATTCCGGGGAGAGCAGTACTTC
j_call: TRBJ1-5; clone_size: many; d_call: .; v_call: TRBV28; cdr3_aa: CASSLEGRTSSQPQHF; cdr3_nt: TGTGCCAGCAGTTTAGAGGGGCGGACCTCAAGTCAGCCCCAGCATTTT
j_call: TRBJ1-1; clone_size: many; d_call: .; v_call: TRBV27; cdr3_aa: CASSPGQNTEAFF; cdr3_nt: TGTGCCAGCAGTCCGGGACAGAACACTGAAGCTTTCTTT
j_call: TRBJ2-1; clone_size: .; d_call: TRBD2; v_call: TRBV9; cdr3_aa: CASSVDPSGNNEQFF; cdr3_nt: TGTGCCAGCAGCGTAGACCCCAGCGGGAACAATGAGCAGTTCTTC
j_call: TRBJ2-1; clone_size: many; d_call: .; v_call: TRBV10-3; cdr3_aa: CAISERKGTPGNEQFF; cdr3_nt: TGTGCCATCAGTGAGAGGAAGGGGACCCCCGGGAATGAGCAGTTCTTC
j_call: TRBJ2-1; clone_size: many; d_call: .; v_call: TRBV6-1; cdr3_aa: CASSPRDGFYNEQFF; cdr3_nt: TGTGCCAGCAGTCCACGGGACGGTTTCTACAATGAGCAGTTCTTC
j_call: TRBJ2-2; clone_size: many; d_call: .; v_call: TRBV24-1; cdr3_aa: CATSPTERDGELFF; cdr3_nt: TGTGCCACCAGTCCGACAGAAAGGGACGGGGAGCTGTTTTTT
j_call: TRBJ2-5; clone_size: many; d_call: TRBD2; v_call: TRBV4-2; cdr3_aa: CASSQGGETSGYPSQYF; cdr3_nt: TGTGCCAGCAGCCAAGGAGGTGAGACTAGCGGATACCCGTCCCAGTACTTC